This T cell receptor (beta chain) was sequenced in a study of T cell repertoires in cytomegalovirus infection. Whole-study context: Use of recently identified HLA-C-restricted and well-studied HLA-B-restricted CMV epitopes was part of the study. Public TCR beta signatures provided an indication of both CMV infection and a matching HLA type.

Study results and limitations: Clonotypes of TCR beta that were HLA-C-restricted and CMV-specific dominated the ex vivo response. The cumulative frequency of public TCR beta families distinguished individuals who carried CMV together with the relevant HLA.

Trimming stripped 3 bases from V and 1 base from J, with 6 bases between. Germline V gene lookup returns CDR1 SGHAT and CDR2 FQNNGV. This CDR3 is 13 amino acids long. Notes on this clonotype: No antigen is known for it.

MiXCR was run by TCRdb on the reads, yielding one entry per CDR3 protein. The table includes 200,000 to 250,000 distinct CDR3 sequences, roughly 34% detected once. The genes are TRBV11-2 and TRBJ1-1; D gene uncertain. The sequenced sample was CD8+ T cells from cultured PBMCs, obtained from culture after CMV antigen stimulation. The sequence came from a human donor in good health (CMV status not recorded). Some clones in this sample may be carry-over from other donors' samples. Here the CDR3 reads CASSFWRNTEAFF. As DNA, the CDR3 is TGTGCCAGCAGCTTTTGGCGGAACACTGAAGCTTTCTTT.